This passage covers 31 T cell receptor beta chains from one sample sequenced in a study of shared clonotypes between healthy human individuals. Profiled with immunoSEQ multiplex PCR; TCRdb holds only in-frame clones, not every one. The table has roughly 1,100,000 clones, more than 65% seen once; the top ten hold nearly 1.5%. The specimen sequenced was memory CD4+ T cells sorted from blood. As to subset: CD45RA-negative fraction. These receptors were obtained from a man aged 18 to 35 in good health.

This chain connects TRBV7-2 to TRBJ2-7, with unresolved D. Germline V gene data show CDR1 as SGHTA and CDR2 as FQGNSA. This CDR3 has 12 amino acids. Deletions cut 5 bases from V and 0 bases from J, with 5 bases between. CDR3 in amino acids: CASSQSSYEQYF. CDR3 sequence (DNA): TGTGCCAGCAGCCAAAGCTCCTACGAGCAGTACTTC.

The chain couples TRBV4-1 to TRBJ1-1, with D perhaps matching TRBD1 (6 bases). The CDR3 has 17 amino acids. Germline V gene data show CDR1 as MGHRA and CDR2 as YSYEKL. Trimming removed 2 bases from V and 9 bases from J, with 25 bases in between. The chain's CDR3 is CASSQNSQLGGYLQAFF. The CDR3 DNA reads as TGCGCCAGCAGCCAAAATTCCCAATTAGGGGGTTACCTGCAAGCTTTCTTT.

The genes are TRBV18 and TRBJ2-7, with D unclear. Trimming pared 5 bases from V and 2 bases from J, leaving 10 bases between. The CDR3 is 13 residues long. Germline V gene sequence: CDR1 KGHSH, CDR2 LQKENI. CDR3 nucleotide sequence: TGTGCCAGCTCAACCTCAGGCGCCTACGAGCAGTACTTC. Amino acids: CASSTSGAYEQYF.

As for this clone: The junction does not match germline at one end; this may be a read error. This chain uses TRBV7-7 with TRBJ2-7, with 8 bases that match TRBD1. Looked up from germline, CDR1 is SSHAT and CDR2 is FNYEAQ (reference sequence). CDR3 length equals 14 residues. CDR3 sequence: CASSHLGQGGEQYF. Here the CDR3 DNA reads TGTGCTAGCAGCCACCTTGGACAGGGCGGCGAGCAGTACTTC.

A single count supports this clone. The V and J genes are TRBV19 and TRBJ2-7; 7 bases line up with TRBD1. The junction had 7 bases not matched to a gene; V was cut back by 5 bases and J by 3 bases. The CDR3 is made up of 14 amino acids. Germline V gene sequence: CDR1 LNHDA, CDR2 SQIVND (reference sequence). The CDR3 region is CASSVPGQFYEQYF. For the CDR3, the DNA is TGTGCCAGTAGTGTTCCGGGACAGTTCTACGAGCAGTACTTC. The full variable domain, in which reference TRBV19 and TRBJ2-7 provide the parts outside the CDR3, is DGGITQSPKYLFRKEGQNVTLSCEQNLNHDAMYWYRQDPGQGLRLIYYSQIVNDFQKGDIAEGYSVSREKKESFPLTVTSAQKNPTAFYLCASSVPGQFYEQYFGPGTRLTVT.

V usage is TRBV5-1 and J usage is TRBJ2-5, with D perhaps matching TRBD2 (6 bases). Germline V gene lookup returns CDR1 SGHRS and CDR2 YFSETQ. The CDR3 totals 14 residues. Deletions cut 2 bases from V and 3 bases from J, with 11 bases between. The DNA for the CDR3 is TGCGCCAGCAGCTTTGGGCGGGGAAAAGAGACCCAGTACTTC. This codes for CASSFGRGKETQYF.

The V and J genes are TRBV6-4 and TRBJ2-7, with D possibly being TRBD1 (5 bases). Deletions cut 2 bases from V and 6 bases from J, with 14 bases between. This CDR3 is built from 14 residues. Germline V CDR1 and CDR2: MRHNA, SNTAGT. CDR3 coding DNA: TGTGCCAGCAGTGACGAAGGGGCACTCGGCGAGCAGTACTTC. This translates into CASSDEGALGEQYF.

The chain carries TRBV30 and TRBJ2-2; 8 nucleotides align to TRBD1. The CDR3 length is 17 residues. CDR1 is GTSNPN and CDR2 is SVGIG in the germline V gene (reference sequence). The CDR3 nucleotides read TGTGCTGCCTGGAGCCTAAGGGGCAGGGGGCGTGGCGGGGAGCTGTTTTTT. Its protein is CAAWSLRGRGRGGELFF. The complete variable domain, with remaining parts taken from reference TRBV30 and TRBJ2-2, reads SQTIHQWPATLVQPVGSPLSLECTVEGTSNPNLYWYRQAAGRGLQLLFYSVGIGQISSEVPQNLSASRPQDRQFILSSKKLLLSDSGFYLCAAWSLRGRGRGGELFFGEGSRLTVL.

The V gene is TRBV6-5, the J gene TRBJ2-3; weak D call: TRBD2 (7 bases). There are 15 residues in the CDR3. Trimming removed 6 bases from V and 0 bases from J, with 13 bases in between. Germline lookup yields CDR1 MNHEY and CDR2 SVGAGI. CDR3 residues: CASRSAGASTDTQYF. CDR3 nucleotides: TGTGCCAGCAGGAGCGCGGGGGCCAGCACAGATACGCAGTATTTT.

CDR3 bases: TGTGCCAGCAGCTTAGGATGGGGGGCCCAACAGCCCCAGCATTTT. It specifies CASSLGWGAQQPQHF. The rearrangement joins TRBV7-6 to TRBJ1-5, with D possibly being TRBD1 (6 bases). V lost 1 base, J lost 7 bases, and 14 bases lay in between. The V gene's germline CDR1 is SGHVS and CDR2 FNYEAQ. This CDR3 is built from 15 residues.

The J gene is TRBJ2-7, the V gene TRBV5-1; perhaps TRBD1 as D (5 bases). The V and J ends lost 7 bases and 6 bases respectively, with 17 bases between them. This CDR3 comprises 13 residues. From germline, CDR1 is SGHRS and CDR2 YFSETQ. The CDR3, as DNA: TGCGCCAGCGCTCCGCAGGGTGATACCGAGCAGTACTTC. The encoded protein is CASAPQGDTEQYF.

The chain joins TRBV30 to TRBJ1-2, with 8 positions matching TRBD1. The CDR3 length is 12 residues. The V and J ends lost 5 bases and 12 bases, in that order; junction bases with no gene match: 11. The germline V gene has CDR1 GTSNPN and CDR2 SVGIG (reference sequence). The DNA of the CDR3 is TGTGCCTGGGGCCGGACAGGGATTAATAACACCTTC. Protein product: CAWGRTGINNTF.

This chain connects TRBV9 to TRBJ1-4; TRBD1 matches 7 bases. The ends lost 3 bases at V and 8 bases at J; junction bases unmatched: 7. This CDR3 has 14 amino acids. CDR1 SGDLS and CDR2 YYNGEE come from the germline V gene. In DNA, the CDR3 is TGTGCCAGCAGCGCGACAGGGTTCGGCGAAAAACTGTTTTTT. Its protein product is CASSATGFGEKLFF.

The chain recombines TRBV7-6 with TRBJ1-1; 9 bases align to TRBD1. The CDR3 is made up of 14 amino acids. The germline gives CDR1 SGHVS, CDR2 FNYEAQ. The J segment lost 7 bases and the V segment lost 3 bases, leaving 6 bases of the junction unmatched. CDR3 residues: CASSFTQGAGEAFF. CDR3 coding DNA: TGTGCCAGCAGCTTCACACAGGGGGCGGGTGAAGCTTTCTTT. Based on the CDR3 plus reference TRBV7-6 and TRBJ1-1, the full variable domain is GAGVSQSPRYKVTKRGQDVALRCDPISGHVSLYWYRQALGQGPEFLTYFNYEAQQDKSGLPNDRFSAERPEGSISTLTIQRTEQRDSAMYRCASSFTQGAGEAFFGQGTRLTVV.

V gene TRBV6-1 combines with J gene TRBJ2-1, with TRBD2 matching 12 bases. Germline trimming cut 6 bases from V and 5 bases from J; bases unmatched to any gene: 2. The CDR3 consists of 14 residues. In germline, CDR1 is MNHNS, CDR2 SASEGT. The CDR3 reads CASRGLAGHNEQFF. For the CDR3, the DNA is TGTGCCAGCAGGGGACTAGCGGGCCACAATGAGCAGTTCTTC.

The chain has TRBV19 and TRBJ1-5, with D maybe TRBD1 (5 bases). This CDR3 contains 16 residues. V lost 4 bases and J lost 0, with 13 bases in between. The germline V gene encodes CDR1 LNHDA and CDR2 SQIVND (reference sequence). The CDR3 is CASSREDSYSNQPQHF. CDR3 DNA sequence: TGTGCCAGTAGTAGAGAAGACAGCTATAGCAATCAGCCCCAGCATTTT.

This sequence joins TRBV30 and TRBJ1-2, with D uncertain. Germline CDR1 and CDR2: GTSNPN and SVGIG (reference sequence). V dropped 0 bases and J dropped 10 bases, with 12 bases sitting between them. This CDR3 region has 12 residues. CDR3 sequence (DNA): TGTGCCTGGAGTGTACAAAGTGCAACCTACACCTTC. This gives the protein CAWSVQSATYTF.

The CDR3 DNA sequence: TGTGCCAGCAGCACGTCCCCAACTCGTGGCTACACCTTC. Amino acid sequence: CASSTSPTRGYTF. The rearrangement uses TRBV5-4 and TRBJ1-2; no clear D gene. Trimming removed 4 bases from V and 7 bases from J, with 14 bases in between. This CDR3 comprises 13 residues. The germline CDR1 and CDR2 sequences are SGHNT and YYREEE (reference sequence). The full variable domain, completed using reference TRBV5-4 and TRBJ1-2, is ETGVTQSPTHLIKTRGQQVTLRCSSQSGHNTVSWYQQALGQGPQFIFQYYREEENGRGNFPPRFSGLQFPNYSSELNVNALELDDSALYLCASSTSPTRGYTFGSGTRLTVV.

This chain joins TRBV27 and TRBJ2-5; possible D gene TRBD2, 5 bases. CDR3 size: 15 residues. V lost 2 bases and J lost 2, with 12 bases in between. Per the germline V gene, CDR1 is MNHEY and CDR2 is SMNVEV (reference sequence). The DNA of the CDR3 is TGTGCCAGCAGTTTAGAGCGGCCCCTACAAGAGACCCAGTACTTC. Amino acids: CASSLERPLQETQYF.

The chain employs TRBV6-5 and TRBJ2-7, with 7 positions matching TRBD1. Unmatched junction bases numbered 7, after V lost 7 bases and J lost 7 bases. The CDR3 loop spans 12 amino acids. Germline loops: CDR1 MNHEY, CDR2 SVGAGI. This chain's CDR3 is CASKTGLGEQYF. CDR3 nucleotide sequence: TGTGCCAGCAAGACAGGGCTGGGGGAGCAGTACTTC.

The gene calls are TRBV7-2 and TRBJ2-2, with D perhaps matching TRBD2 (6 bases). Trimming stripped 5 bases from V and 4 bases from J, with 11 bases between. The CDR3 totals 14 residues. Germline V gene lookup returns CDR1 SGHTA and CDR2 FQGNSA. In DNA, the CDR3 is TGTGCCAGCAGCCCTAGCGTTGCCACCGGGGAGCTGTTTTTT. Its translation: CASSPSVATGELFF.

The rearrangement joins TRBV28 to TRBJ1-2; TRBD1 matches at 11 bases. CDR1 and CDR2 (germline): MDHEN, SYDVKM. Trimming took 5 bases from V and 4 from J; bases not matched to a gene: 6. The CDR3 is 15 residues long. The CDR3 here is CASSGQGAGSYGYTF. Here the CDR3 DNA reads TGTGCCAGCAGTGGACAGGGGGCGGGTAGCTATGGCTACACCTTC.

This chain links TRBV7-2 with TRBJ1-5, with D hard to call. Deletions cut 5 bases from V and 0 bases from J, with 8 bases between. Germline V gene lookup returns CDR1 SGHTA and CDR2 FQGNSA. This CDR3 is 14 amino acids long. The CDR3 sequence is CASSIDGSNQPQHF. The CDR3 DNA is TGTGCCAGCAGCATAGACGGTAGCAATCAGCCCCAGCATTTT.

The chain recombines TRBV28 with TRBJ2-5; either TRBD1 or TRBD2 may supply D (6 bases each). The length of the CDR3 is 16 residues. Germline-derived CDR1 and CDR2 are MDHEN and SYDVKM. Trimming cost V 4 bases and J 10 bases, with 25 bases left between them. Here the CDR3 DNA reads TGTGCCAGCAGTTGGAACGGCCTAGGGGGGAAGAGCGGCCAGTACTTC. Translation: CASSWNGLGGKSGQYF.

The rearrangement links TRBV11-2 to TRBJ2-5; a possible D gene is TRBD1 (6 bases). CDR1 and CDR2 from the germline V gene are SGHAT and FQNNGV. This CDR3 has 15 residues. V was shortened by 0 bases and J by 2 bases, with 10 bases between the two germline ends. CDR3 sequence reads: CASSLEGAAQETQYF. The DNA of the CDR3 is TGTGCCAGCAGCTTAGAGGGGGCGGCTCAAGAGACCCAGTACTTC.

The V call is TRBV18, the J call TRBJ1-2, with 9 positions matching TRBD1. The length of the CDR3 is 16 residues. The ends lost 2 bases at V and 1 base at J; junction bases unmatched: 5. Germline V CDR1 and CDR2: KGHSH, LQKENI. CDR3 bases: TGTGCCAGCTCACCATATTCGGGACAGGGTAACTATGGCTACACCTTC. Amino acids: CASSPYSGQGNYGYTF.

There are a few counts of this clone. The chain couples TRBV7-6 to TRBJ2-7; maybe TRBD1 (6 bases). Germline V gives CDR1 SGHVS, CDR2 FNYEAQ. V lost 5 bases and J 0 bases, leaving 11 bases between the germline ends. This CDR3 has 14 amino acids. The CDR3 reads CASSPRDTSYEQYF. DNA of the CDR3: TGTGCCAGCAGCCCCCGGGACACCTCCTACGAGCAGTACTTC.

V gene TRBV5-1 combines with J gene TRBJ2-5; 8 bases match TRBD2. The CDR3 covers 16 residues. The V and J ends lost 1 base and 3 bases, in that order; junction bases with no gene match: 8. The germline V gene has CDR1 SGHRS and CDR2 YFSETQ. The CDR3 bases are TGCGCCAGCAGCTTGATGTCATCGGGAGGGAAAGAGACCCAGTACTTC. It codes for CASSLMSSGGKETQYF.

The gene calls are TRBV30 and TRBJ2-7; D tentatively fits TRBD1 or TRBD2 (5 bases each). Germline V CDR1 and CDR2: GTSNPN, SVGIG (reference sequence). This CDR3 spans 14 amino acids. V gave up 3 bases and J gave up 2 bases, with 14 bases separating them. As DNA, the CDR3 is TGTGCCTGGAGCGTCGGGACGGTCGCCTACGAGCAGTACTTC. It is translated as CAWSVGTVAYEQYF.

This clone has just a few counts. The chain combines TRBV15 with TRBJ2-4, with D possibly being TRBD1 or TRBD2 (5 bases each). V lost 6 bases, J lost 6 bases, and 12 bases lay in between. CDR3 length: 13 residues. The germline V gene encodes CDR1 LNHNV and CDR2 YYDKDF (reference sequence). CDR3 residues: CATRPVGGNIQYF. CDR3 nucleotide sequence: TGTGCCACCAGGCCTGTTGGGGGAAACATTCAGTACTTC.

This clone was counted a single time. The CDR3 DNA reads as TGTGCCAGCAGCGAAGCACAGGGGGTCCGTTTTGGAGAAAAACTGTTTTTT. Amino acids: CASSEAQGVRFGEKLFF. V usage is TRBV9 and J usage is TRBJ1-4; 8 bases agree with TRBD1. V lost 3 bases and J lost 8; bases outside the gene matches: 15. The CDR3 sequence is 17 residues long. Germline V gene data show CDR1 as SGDLS and CDR2 as YYNGEE.